The next 30 T cell receptor beta chains were all read from a single sample in a study of blood T cell repertoires in COVID-19. Assay used: immunoSEQ multiplex PCR; TCRdb lists only in-frame clones, some missing. The sample lists about 250,000 clones; 70% to 85% were seen once. The sample was peripheral blood. The receptors were gathered from an older man with acute or convalescent COVID-19.

This rearrangement joins TRBV5-1 to TRBJ2-2, with TRBD1 matching over 8 bases. J gave up 6 bases and V 3 bases, and 10 bases lay outside the gene matches. The CDR3 runs 16 residues. Germline V CDR1 and CDR2: SGHRS, YFSETQ. For the CDR3, the DNA is TGCGCCAGCAGCTCCAACAGGGGGTCTTACCCCGGGGAGCTGTTTTTT. Protein: CASSSNRGSYPGELFF.

J is TRBJ1-2 and V is TRBV6-5, with TRBD1 matching over 12 bases. This CDR3 contains 15 residues. In germline, CDR1 is MNHEY, CDR2 SVGAGI. The J segment lost 2 bases and the V segment lost 6 bases, leaving 4 bases of the junction unmatched. This chain's CDR3 is CASRGQGAQNYGYTF. Here the CDR3 DNA reads TGTGCCAGCAGGGGACAGGGGGCACAGAACTATGGCTACACCTTC.

This chain links TRBV10-3 with TRBJ2-7; 9 bases match TRBD2. The V and J ends lost 0 bases and 4 bases, in that order; junction bases with no gene match: 7. Germline assignment: CDR1 ENHRY and CDR2 SYGVKD. This CDR3 region has 16 residues. CDR3 nucleotide sequence: TGTGCCATCAGTGAGTCCGGTAGCGGGGGATTTTACGAGCAGTACTTC. It is translated as CAISESGSGGFYEQYF.

The gene calls are TRBV3-1 (or the pseudogene TRBV3-2) and TRBJ2-7; 7 nucleotides align to TRBD1. The CDR3 totals 13 residues. From germline, CDR1 is LGHDT and CDR2 YNNKEL (reference sequence). After removal of 4 bases from V and 5 bases from J, the junction contained 5 bases not matched to a gene. CDR3 DNA: TGTGCCAGCAGCCTTATGACAGGGAACGAGCAGTACTTC. Translating it yields CASSLMTGNEQYF.

The gene calls are TRBV10-1 and TRBJ2-3, with TRBD2 identical over 9 bases. This CDR3 region has 17 residues. The germline V gene encodes CDR1 WNHNN and CDR2 SYGVQD (reference sequence). The V and J ends lost 2 bases and 6 bases, in that order; junction bases with no gene match: 12. The CDR3 region is CASSEIRAGGPTDTQYF. The CDR3 DNA follows: TGCGCCAGCAGTGAGATCCGTGCGGGAGGGCCAACGGATACGCAGTATTTT.

This clone was seen just once. The chain couples TRBV7-2 to TRBJ2-5; possibly TRBD1 for D (5 bases). V was cut by 0 bases and J by 2 bases, with 10 bases left in between. Per germline, CDR1 SGHTA and CDR2 FQGNSA. The CDR3 loop spans 15 amino acids. CDR3 coding DNA: TGTGCCAGCAGCTTAGCGACGACAGTACAAGAGACCCAGTACTTC. Its translation is CASSLATTVQETQYF.

The chain carries TRBV28 and TRBJ2-5, with 8 bases lining up with TRBD2. The CDR3 extends over 15 amino acids. Germline V gene data show CDR1 as MDHEN and CDR2 as SYDVKM. J lost 5 bases, V lost 4 bases, and 9 bases had no gene match. The CDR3 coding sequence is TGTGCCAGCAGTTCACCCGGACTAGCTTTGGAGACCCAGTACTTC. It yields the protein CASSSPGLALETQYF.

This chain links TRBV3-1 (or the pseudogene TRBV3-2) with TRBJ1-2; D is perhaps TRBD1 (6 bases). V was pared by 0 bases and J by 4 bases, with 9 bases between. Looked up from germline, CDR1 is LGHDT and CDR2 is YNNKEL (reference sequence). The CDR3 loop spans 14 amino acids. CDR3 sequence: CASSQDPGVYGYTF. The CDR3 region has the DNA TGTGCCAGCAGCCAAGACCCAGGGGTCTATGGCTACACCTTC.

The chain carries TRBV18 and TRBJ1-5; perhaps TRBD1 as D (6 bases). There are 14 residues in the CDR3. Germline CDR1 reads KGHSH; CDR2 reads LQKENI. V was pared by 3 bases and J by 7 bases, with 13 bases between. The CDR3 loop is CASSPSGEGQPQHF. DNA of the CDR3: TGTGCCAGCTCACCGTCAGGGGAAGGGCAGCCCCAGCATTTT.

V and J are TRBV19 and TRBJ1-2; 7 nucleotides align to TRBD1. CDR3 length: 14 residues. CDR1 LNHDA and CDR2 SQIVND come from the germline V gene (reference sequence). V shed 6 bases and J 4 bases; nucleotides not matched to a gene: 8. CDR3 coding DNA: TGTGCCAGTAGGTCCGACAGGGCTACCTATGGCTACACCTTC. Amino acids: CASRSDRATYGYTF. The whole variable domain, filled in from reference TRBV19 and TRBJ1-2, reads DGGITQSPKYLFRKEGQNVTLSCEQNLNHDAMYWYRQDPGQGLRLIYYSQIVNDFQKGDIAEGYSVSREKKESFPLTVTSAQKNPTAFYLCASRSDRATYGYTFGSGTRLTVV.

The rearrangement uses TRBV28 and TRBJ2-1, with D tentatively TRBD2 (6 bases). This CDR3 region has 17 residues. V was trimmed by 8 bases and J by 5 bases, leaving 25 bases between them. The V gene's germline CDR1 is MDHEN and CDR2 SYDVKM. CDR3 amino acids: CASSAGPRRRGNNEQFF. DNA of the CDR3: TGTGCCAGCTCAGCCGGGCCTCGACGTCGGGGGAACAATGAGCAGTTCTTC.

The CDR3 spells CASSRNRDRGNEQFF. CDR3 bases: TGCGCCAGCAGCCGGAACCGGGACAGGGGTAATGAGCAGTTCTTC. The rearrangement joins TRBV5-1 to TRBJ2-1; 10 bases are a match to TRBD1. V shed 4 bases, J shed 7 bases, and the junction held 8 bases outside the gene matches. The germline gives CDR1 SGHRS, CDR2 YFSETQ. The length of the CDR3 is 15 residues. Full variable domain (rest looked up from reference TRBV5-1 and TRBJ2-1): KAGVTQTPRYLIKTRGQQVTLSCSPISGHRSVSWYQQTPGQGLQFLFEYFSETQRNKGNFPGRFSGRQFSNSRSEMNVSTLELGDSALYLCASSRNRDRGNEQFFGPGTRLTVL.

J is TRBJ1-1 and V is TRBV25-1; D may be TRBD1 (6 bases). Germline assignment: CDR1 MGHDK and CDR2 SYGVNS. The CDR3 is made up of 14 amino acids. Trimming took off 5 bases at V and 0 bases at J, with 10 bases between the two ends. The CDR3 is CASSLQGMNTEAFF. CDR3 in DNA: TGTGCCAGCAGTTTACAGGGCATGAACACTGAAGCTTTCTTT.

The chain recombines TRBV7-9 with TRBJ2-1; the match to TRBD2 covers 9 bases. The CDR3 runs 19 residues. V gave up 5 bases and J gave up 8 bases; unmatched junction bases: 22. Per the germline V gene, CDR1 is SEHNR and CDR2 is FQNEAQ (reference sequence). The DNA of the CDR3 is TGTGCCAGCAGCCCCCGGGGCTGGCGGGAGGGCCGGGAGGTCTATGAGCAGTTCTTC. It is translated as CASSPRGWREGREVYEQFF. Using reference TRBV7-9 and TRBJ2-1 for the parts outside the CDR3, the full variable domain is DTGVSQNPRHKITKRGQNVTFRCDPISEHNRLYWYRQTLGQGPEFLTYFQNEAQLEKSRLLSDRFSAERPKGSFSTLEIQRTEQGDSAMYLCASSPRGWREGREVYEQFFGPGTRLTVL.

J is TRBJ1-4 and V is TRBV5-4; 12 bases line up with TRBD1. CDR3 length: 15 residues. CDR1 is SGHNT, CDR2 YYREEE, per germline (reference sequence). J gave up 5 bases and V 5 bases, and 4 bases lay outside the gene matches. The CDR3 sequence is CASSRDRGLNEKLFF. The CDR3 region has the DNA TGTGCCAGCAGTCGGGACAGGGGGCTCAATGAAAAACTGTTTTTT.

CDR3 DNA sequence: TGTGCCAGCAGCTACCTCCCGGGACTAGCGGGAGTCGGGTCCTACAATGAGCAGTTCTTC. Amino acids: CASSYLPGLAGVGSYNEQFF. This chain connects TRBV9 to TRBJ2-1; the match to TRBD2 covers 14 bases. Losses at the gene ends were 4 bases for V and 1 base for J; bases not matched to a gene: 13. This CDR3 spans 20 amino acids. Per germline, CDR1 SGDLS and CDR2 YYNGEE.

The chain combines TRBV28 with TRBJ1-6; 9 bases map to TRBD1. The CDR3 is 16 residues long. The V and J ends lost 4 bases and 5 bases, in that order; junction bases with no gene match: 6. CDR1 MDHEN and CDR2 SYDVKM come from the germline V gene. The CDR3 nucleotides are TGTGCCAGCAGTTCCCTCGGGACAGGGAATAATTCACCCCTCCACTTT. Its translation is CASSSLGTGNNSPLHF.

This chain links TRBV10-3 with TRBJ1-1; 11 positions agree with TRBD1. The CDR3 has 15 residues. Germline V CDR1 and CDR2: ENHRY, SYGVKD. Unmatched junction bases numbered 9, after V lost 6 bases and J lost 6 bases. In nucleotides, the CDR3 is TGTGCCATCAGGGGACAGGGGGGGTTAGGCGCTGAAGCTTTCTTT. Protein sequence: CAIRGQGGLGAEAFF.

The CDR3 nucleotides are TGTGCCAGCAGCTTGGGAACTACTAGCGTCCAGTTCTTC. Encoded protein: CASSLGTTSVQFF. The V call is TRBV7-9, the J call TRBJ2-1, with 7 bases identical to TRBD2. V lost 3 bases, J lost 13 bases, and 9 bases stayed unmatched. CDR1 is SEHNR and CDR2 is FQNEAQ in the germline V gene (reference sequence). This CDR3 is 13 amino acids long.

The rearrangement links TRBV9 to TRBJ1-2, with D possibly matching TRBD1 (6 bases). Per germline, CDR1 SGDLS and CDR2 YYNGEE. V dropped 1 base and J dropped 7 bases, with 8 bases sitting between them. The CDR3 totals 12 residues. CDR3 nucleotide sequence: TGTGCCAGCAGCGTAAGGGGGGGTGGCTACACCTTC. Translation gives CASSVRGGGYTF.

The chain carries TRBV19 and TRBJ1-5; 7 bases map to TRBD1. The CDR3 is 16 residues long. J gave up 4 bases and V 7 bases, and 13 bases lay outside the gene matches. The germline gives CDR1 LNHDA, CDR2 SQIVND (reference sequence). The CDR3 DNA reads TGTGCCAGTAAGGAGTCCGGGACAGTCGAGAATCAGCCCCAGCATTTT. Encoded protein: CASKESGTVENQPQHF.

This chain links TRBV20-1 with TRBJ1-5; D is unresolved. Per the germline V gene, CDR1 is DFQATT and CDR2 is SNEGSKA (reference sequence). V was pared by 3 bases and J by 0 bases, with 9 bases between. The CDR3 spans 14 residues. The CDR3 is CSASAGVSNQPQHF. The CDR3 DNA follows: TGCAGTGCTAGTGCCGGGGTTAGCAATCAGCCCCAGCATTTT.

This chain joins TRBV28 and TRBJ1-5, with D perhaps TRBD1 (6 bases). Looked up from germline, CDR1 is MDHEN and CDR2 is SYDVKM. There are 14 residues in the CDR3. Deletions cut 8 bases from V and 0 bases from J, with 11 bases between. The CDR3 coding sequence is TGTGCCAGCCACGGACAGCTTAGCAATCAGCCCCAGCATTTT. It codes for CASHGQLSNQPQHF. The entire variable domain, with the rest obtained from reference TRBV28 and TRBJ1-5, is as follows: DVKVTQSSRYLVKRTGEKVFLECVQDMDHENMFWYRQDPGLGLRLIYFSYDVKMKEKGDIPEGYSVSREKKERFSLILESASTNQTSMYLCASHGQLSNQPQHFGDGTRLSIL.

This chain joins TRBV5-1 and TRBJ1-1; D possibly corresponds to TRBD1 (6 bases). The CDR3 spans 17 residues. Germline CDR1 is SGHRS and CDR2 is YFSETQ. Trimming removed 2 bases at V and 2 bases at J, with 19 bases between. CDR3 sequence: CASSFGQKAGVNTEAFF. CDR3 nucleotide sequence: TGCGCCAGCAGCTTTGGACAGAAAGCAGGCGTTAACACTGAAGCTTTCTTT.

The chain is built from TRBV6-1 and TRBJ1-1; D remains unclear. The CDR3 is 15 amino acids. From germline, CDR1 is MNHNS and CDR2 SASEGT. Deletions cut 1 base from V and 0 bases from J, with 9 bases between. CDR3 sequence reads: CASSEGLPLNTEAFF. The DNA for the CDR3 is TGTGCCAGCAGTGAAGGACTTCCTCTGAACACTGAAGCTTTCTTT.

The V gene is TRBV24-1, the J gene TRBJ2-5; 7 positions agree with TRBD1. Trimming cost V 4 bases and J 5 bases; bases outside gene matches: 12. There are 16 residues in the CDR3. Per germline, CDR1 KGHDR and CDR2 SFDVKD. Written as DNA, the CDR3 is TGTGCCACCAGTGACGCCCAACAGGGGTCGGCGGAGACCCAGTACTTC. Its translation is CATSDAQQGSAETQYF.

This clone has just a few counts. The gene calls are TRBV19 and TRBJ1-1; D perhaps matches TRBD1 (5 bases). With 0 bases removed from V and 1 base from J, the gap between germline ends came to 18 bases. The length of the CDR3 is 18 residues. From germline, CDR1 is LNHDA and CDR2 SQIVND (reference sequence). CDR3: CASSIEGRVYSRNTEAFF. CDR3 coding DNA: TGTGCCAGTAGTATAGAAGGCAGGGTCTATTCCCGGAACACTGAAGCTTTCTTT.

V gene TRBV7-9 combines with J gene TRBJ2-3; 13 nucleotides match TRBD2. There are 15 residues in the CDR3. Unmatched junction bases numbered 5, after V lost 7 bases and J lost 4 bases. From germline, CDR1 is SEHNR and CDR2 FQNEAQ (reference sequence). CDR3 residues: CASTLTSGRPDTQYF. The DNA of the CDR3 is TGTGCCAGCACACTGACTAGCGGGAGGCCAGATACGCAGTATTTT.

This chain uses TRBV5-4 with TRBJ1-4; TRBD1 is a possible D gene (6 bases). Germline CDR1 reads SGHNT; CDR2 reads YYREEE (reference sequence). The CDR3 contains 14 residues. The V end was cut by 1 base, the J end by 9 bases, with 13 bases between. CDR3 nucleotide sequence: TGTGCCAGCAGCTTGTACAGGGTTAGCAAAAAACTGTTTTTT. It codes for CASSLYRVSKKLFF. Drawing the rest from reference TRBV5-4 and TRBJ1-4, the complete variable domain is ETGVTQSPTHLIKTRGQQVTLRCSSQSGHNTVSWYQQALGQGPQFIFQYYREEENGRGNFPPRFSGLQFPNYSSELNVNALELDDSALYLCASSLYRVSKKLFFGSGTQLSVL.

This chain joins TRBV5-4 and TRBJ2-3; 8 nucleotides line up with TRBD1. V gave up 3 bases and J gave up 1 base; unmatched junction bases: 4. The CDR3 loop spans 15 amino acids. From germline, CDR1 is SGHNT and CDR2 YYREEE (reference sequence). CDR3 bases: TGTGCCAGCAGCTCGACAGGGGCTGGCACAGATACGCAGTATTTT. This codes for CASSSTGAGTDTQYF.